The 27 T cell receptor beta chains reported below all come from one sample, sequenced in a study of blood T cell repertoires in COVID-19. Some clones are missing from TCRdb's copy, which holds only in-frame ones; the method was immunoSEQ multiplex PCR. This table has about 160,000 clones, roughly 80% appearing once. The sample taken for sequencing was PBMCs or T cells enriched from blood (not recorded which). The receptors shown here come from a woman aged 60-75 years who had recovered from COVID-19.

A word on this clone: The DNA is left out, because the CDR3 cannot be placed on it with certainty; the CDR3 is given as TCRdb lists it. The V and J genes are TRBV21-1 and TRBJ1-3. TRBV21-1 is reported as a pseudogene. Termini included, the CDR3 measures 17 amino acids. CDR3 region: CASSKVGRGSSGNTIYF.

The J gene is TRBJ2-7, the V gene TRBV5-4; 10 bases agree with TRBD1. The CDR3 contains 14 residues. From germline, CDR1 is SGHNT and CDR2 YYREEE (reference sequence). V trimming: 3 bases; J trimming: 3 bases; junction bases outside the gene matches: 3. The CDR3 coding sequence is TGTGCCAGCAGCTCCAGGACAGGGGGCTACGAGCAGTACTTC. Protein sequence: CASSSRTGGYEQYF. The whole variable domain, remainder taken from reference TRBV5-4 and TRBJ2-7, is ETGVTQSPTHLIKTRGQQVTLRCSSQSGHNTVSWYQQALGQGPQFIFQYYREEENGRGNFPPRFSGLQFPNYSSELNVNALELDDSALYLCASSSRTGGYEQYFGPGTRLTVT.

The rearrangement uses TRBV12-3 or TRBV12-4 and TRBJ1-1; 7 bases align to TRBD1. The CDR3 contains 13 residues. Losses at the gene ends were 6 bases for V and 6 bases for J; bases not matched to a gene: 7. This chain's CDR3 is CASRQTGRPEAFF. CDR3 sequence (DNA): TGTGCCAGCAGACAGACAGGGCGGCCTGAAGCTTTCTTT.

The V call is TRBV6-2 or TRBV6-3, the J call TRBJ2-1, with TRBD2 matching 8 bases. The CDR3 has 15 residues. The germline gives CDR1 MNHEY, CDR2 SVGEGT. Trimming removed 6 bases from V and 6 bases from J; junction bases left unmatched: 10. The CDR3 DNA sequence: TGTGCCAGCAGCGGGGGGGCAATTATATCCAATGAGCAGTTCTTC. Translation gives CASSGGAIISNEQFF.

This sequence joins TRBV7-9 and TRBJ1-3; D may be TRBD1 (5 bases). CDR3 size: 18 residues. V lost 2 bases and J 4 bases, leaving 21 bases between the germline ends. The germline V gene encodes CDR1 SEHNR and CDR2 FQNEAQ (reference sequence). CDR3 residues: CASSLLPPRGGAGNTIYF. The CDR3 DNA reads TGTGCCAGCAGCTTACTTCCCCCTCGAGGTGGGGCGGGAAACACCATATATTTT.

The chain employs TRBV11-2 and TRBJ2-1, with D tentatively TRBD1 (6 bases). Germline V gene sequence: CDR1 SGHAT, CDR2 FQNNGV. The CDR3 length is 17 residues. Trimming left V 5 bases short and J 4 bases short, with 21 bases between. In DNA form, the CDR3 reads TGTGCCAGCAGCCCTACAGCCAACAGGGAGAGGTACAATGAGCAGTTCTTC. It codes for CASSPTANRERYNEQFF.

The rearrangement links TRBV11-2 to TRBJ1-2; 7 nucleotides align to TRBD1. The V gene end was trimmed by 1 base and the J gene end by 7 bases; junction bases not matched to a gene: 3. CDR1 is SGHAT, CDR2 FQNNGV, per germline. CDR3 length equals 13 residues. The CDR3 nucleotides are TGTGCCAGCAGCTTAGTCACAGGGGTTGGCTACACCTTC. Its protein product is CASSLVTGVGYTF. The whole variable domain, filled in from reference TRBV11-2 and TRBJ1-2, reads EAGVAQSPRYKIIEKRQSVAFWCNPISGHATLYWYQQILGQGPKLLIQFQNNGVVDDSQLPKDRFSAERLKGVDSTLKIQPAKLEDSAVYLCASSLVTGVGYTFGSGTRLTVV.

The V and J genes are TRBV5-1 and TRBJ2-5; 11 bases fit TRBD2. CDR3 size: 15 residues. Per the germline V gene, CDR1 is SGHRS and CDR2 is YFSETQ. V dropped 1 base and J dropped 1; count of bases not matched to a gene: 0. This chain's CDR3 is CASSLTSGGQETQYF. The CDR3 DNA is TGCGCCAGCAGCTTGACTAGCGGGGGCCAAGAGACCCAGTACTTC.

The V and J genes are TRBV18 and TRBJ1-1; 7 bases are shared with TRBD1. This CDR3 spans 14 amino acids. Germline CDR1 and CDR2: KGHSH and LQKENI. V was pared by 5 bases and J by 0 bases, with 3 bases of the junction left unmatched. The CDR3 bases are TGTGCCAGCTCATCGGGACAGCTGAACACTGAAGCTTTCTTT. Translated: CASSSGQLNTEAFF.

This CDR3 is CASSGQGAGETQYF. The CDR3 DNA is TGTGCCAGCAGCGGACAGGGGGCAGGAGAGACCCAGTACTTC. This chain links TRBV6-5 with TRBJ2-5; 11 nucleotides align to TRBD1. Germline V lookup: CDR1 MNHEY, CDR2 SVGAGI. The CDR3 contains 14 residues. J gave up 4 bases and V 6 bases, and 4 bases lay outside the gene matches.

This clone was seen a single time. The chain employs TRBV19 and TRBJ2-7, with 8 nucleotides matching TRBD2. CDR3 length: 15 amino acids. Per the germline V gene, CDR1 is LNHDA and CDR2 is SQIVND (reference sequence). V trimming: 3 bases; J trimming: 4 bases; junction bases outside the gene matches: 8. The CDR3 spells CASSITGGGLYEQYF. CDR3 coding DNA: TGTGCCAGTAGTATCACGGGAGGGGGACTATACGAGCAGTACTTC.

This chain links TRBV13 with TRBJ2-7; 8 bases are a match to TRBD1. This CDR3 is built from 14 residues. Trimming at V came to 5 bases and at J to 2 bases, leaving 5 bases not matched to a gene. Germline CDR1 is PRHDT and CDR2 is FYEKMQ (reference sequence). The CDR3 coding sequence is TGTGCCAGCAGCCTTAGACAGGGGACCTACGAGCAGTACTTC. It codes for CASSLRQGTYEQYF.

The J gene is TRBJ1-3, the V gene TRBV18; 7 positions agree with TRBD1. Germline lookup yields CDR1 KGHSH and CDR2 LQKENI. J lost 2 bases, V lost 4 bases, and 5 bases had no gene match. This CDR3 contains 15 residues. The CDR3 reads CASSRGQATGNTIYF. In DNA form, the CDR3 reads TGTGCCAGCTCACGAGGACAGGCAACTGGAAACACCATATATTTT.

The chain recombines TRBV7-3 with TRBJ2-1, with D possibly TRBD2 on 6 matching bases. CDR3 length: 14 amino acids. The V gene's germline CDR1 is SGHTA and CDR2 FQGTGA. Trimming removed 5 bases at V and 7 bases at J, with 15 bases between. The CDR3 DNA reads TGTGCCAGCAGCCCGACGAGCCTAGCGAATGAGCAGTTCTTC. This gives the protein CASSPTSLANEQFF.

The CDR3 protein is CAKTRPGGGQRHQPQHF. CDR3 DNA: TGTGCCAAAACCCGTCCAGGGGGAGGTCAGCGCCATCAGCCCCAGCATTTT. V usage is TRBV2 and J usage is TRBJ1-5; TRBD1 matches at 7 bases. The germline V gene encodes CDR1 SNHLY and CDR2 FYNNEI. The CDR3 length is 17 residues. Trimming removed 10 bases from V and 5 bases from J; junction bases left unmatched: 20.

The chain couples TRBV6-5 to TRBJ1-6; D is uncertain. Trimming left V 6 bases short and J 3 bases short, with 9 bases between. Germline-derived CDR1 and CDR2 are MNHEY and SVGAGI. This CDR3 comprises 14 residues. CDR3 amino acids: CASRTAGYNSPLHF. Written as DNA, the CDR3 is TGTGCCAGCAGGACCGCAGGCTATAATTCACCCCTCCACTTT.

The V and J genes are TRBV18 and TRBJ1-2; 7 positions agree with TRBD1. The junction had 10 bases not matched to a gene; V was cut back by 7 bases and J by 8 bases. The CDR3 runs 13 residues. Germline assignment: CDR1 KGHSH and CDR2 LQKENI. DNA of the CDR3: TGTGCCAGCTGTGGACAGGAGGGAAGCGGCTACACCTTC. As protein: CASCGQEGSGYTF.

J is TRBJ2-3 and V is TRBV30; a possible D gene is TRBD2 (6 bases). Germline-derived CDR1 and CDR2 are GTSNPN and SVGIG (reference sequence). This CDR3 has 15 amino acids. V was shortened by 2 bases and J by 0 bases, with 12 bases between the two germline ends. CDR3 bases: TGTGCCTGGAGTTGGAGCGGGCCTAGCACAGATACGCAGTATTTT. Encoded protein: CAWSWSGPSTDTQYF. The full variable domain, with the rest looked up from reference TRBV30 and TRBJ2-3, is SQTIHQWPATLVQPVGSPLSLECTVEGTSNPNLYWYRQAAGRGLQLLFYSVGIGQISSEVPQNLSASRPQDRQFILSSKKLLLSDSGFYLCAWSWSGPSTDTQYFGPGTRLTVL.

In its sample, this clone was seen once. The chain links TRBV24-1 to TRBJ2-3, with TRBD2 as a possible D gene (6 bases). This CDR3 contains 15 residues. V dropped 5 bases and J dropped 0 bases, with 11 bases sitting between them. Looked up from germline, CDR1 is KGHDR and CDR2 is SFDVKD. The DNA of the CDR3 is TGTGCCACCAGTGTGGGGCGGGGCAGCACAGATACGCAGTATTTT. Translated: CATSVGRGSTDTQYF.

The V gene is TRBV5-1, the J gene TRBJ1-1; the D gene is possibly TRBD1 (5 bases). CDR3 length: 12 amino acids. V shed 7 bases and J shed 1 base, with 8 bases lying between them. CDR1 and CDR2 from the germline V gene are SGHRS and YFSETQ. CDR3 DNA sequence: TGCGCCAGCGCTCAGGGGAACACTGAAGCTTTCTTT. Amino acids: CASAQGNTEAFF.

This clone was counted a few times. The J gene is TRBJ1-2, the V gene TRBV12-5; 7 bases align to TRBD1. Germline assignment: CDR1 LGHNT and CDR2 FRNRAP. With V trimmed by 5 bases and J by 6 bases, 18 bases remained unmatched. This CDR3 has 17 residues. The CDR3 protein is CASGARLQGGKGNGYTF. The CDR3 nucleotides are TGTGCTAGTGGTGCCCGTCTCCAAGGGGGCAAGGGTAATGGCTACACCTTC. The whole variable domain, filled in from reference TRBV12-5 and TRBJ1-2, reads DARVTQTPRHKVTEMGQEVTMRCQPILGHNTVFWYRQTMMQGLELLAYFRNRAPLDDSGMPKDRFSAEMPDATLATLKIQPSEPRDSAVYFCASGARLQGGKGNGYTFGSGTRLTVV.

This chain joins TRBV12-5 and TRBJ2-7; 12 nucleotides match TRBD1. After removal of 0 bases from V and 3 bases from J, the junction contained 9 bases not matched to a gene. There are 18 residues in the CDR3. Per germline, CDR1 LGHNT and CDR2 FRNRAP. The chain's CDR3 is CASGLVPTGTGGFYEQYF. The CDR3 nucleotides read TGTGCTAGTGGTTTGGTACCGACCGGGACAGGGGGCTTCTACGAGCAGTACTTC.

V gene TRBV7-8 combines with J gene TRBJ2-5; 8 nucleotides agree with TRBD1. Germline CDR1 reads SGHVS; CDR2 reads FQNEAQ. The CDR3 loop spans 13 amino acids. V trimming: 5 bases; J trimming: 6 bases; junction bases outside the gene matches: 5. The CDR3 protein is CASSLGQGKTQYF. The CDR3 bases are TGTGCCAGCAGCCTAGGACAGGGAAAGACCCAGTACTTC.

This chain uses TRBV5-1 with TRBJ2-1; TRBD2 agrees at 7 bases. After removal of 4 bases from V and 5 bases from J, the junction contained 6 bases not matched to a gene. Germline CDR1 and CDR2: SGHRS and YFSETQ. The length of the CDR3 is 14 residues. The CDR3 DNA sequence: TGCGCCAGCAGCGGAGGACTAGTCCACAATGAGCAGTTCTTC. Translation gives CASSGGLVHNEQFF.

Regarding this clone: A junction end diverges from the germline sequence, so it may reflect a read error. The V call is TRBV5-4, the J call TRBJ2-2; 7 bases are shared with TRBD1. Per the germline V gene, CDR1 is SGHNT and CDR2 is YYREEE (reference sequence). There are 17 residues in the CDR3. For the CDR3, the DNA is TGTGCCAGCAGCCCTCACGGGACAGCTGCGAAGACCGGGGAGCTGTTTTTT. Its translation is CASSPHGTAAKTGELFF.

The CDR3 region is CASSPDRDRPYEQYF. In nucleotides, the CDR3 is TGTGCCAGCAGCCCCGACCGGGACAGACCCTACGAGCAGTACTTC. V usage is TRBV7-8 and J usage is TRBJ2-7; 7 nucleotides agree with TRBD1. Germline V gene lookup returns CDR1 SGHVS and CDR2 FQNEAQ. This CDR3 region has 15 residues. V was clipped by 5 bases and J by 2 bases; unmatched bases: 9.

The V call is TRBV3-1 (or the pseudogene TRBV3-2), the J call TRBJ1-2; 8 bases map to TRBD1. This CDR3 spans 15 amino acids. The germline V gene has CDR1 LGHDT and CDR2 YNNKEL (reference sequence). The ends lost 6 bases at V and 0 bases at J; junction bases unmatched: 6. CDR3 coding DNA: TGTGCCAGCAGTACCACAGGGGGTGCTAACTATGGCTACACCTTC. Protein product: CASSTTGGANYGYTF.